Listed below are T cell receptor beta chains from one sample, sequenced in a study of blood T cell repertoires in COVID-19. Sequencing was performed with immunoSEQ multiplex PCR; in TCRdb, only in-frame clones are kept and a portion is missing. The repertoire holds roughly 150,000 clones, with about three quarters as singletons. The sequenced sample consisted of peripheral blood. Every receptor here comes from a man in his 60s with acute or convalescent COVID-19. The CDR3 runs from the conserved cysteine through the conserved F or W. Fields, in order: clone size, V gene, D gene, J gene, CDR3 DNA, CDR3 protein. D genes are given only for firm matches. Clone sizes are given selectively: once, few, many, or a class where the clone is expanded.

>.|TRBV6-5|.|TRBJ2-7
TGTGCCAGCACCCTGAACAGGGGGGGAGTGGACGAGCAGTACTTC
CASTLNRGGVDEQYF
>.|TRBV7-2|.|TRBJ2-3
TGTGCCAGCAGCTTAGACCGAGGAGATACGCAGTATTTT
CASSLDRGDTQYF
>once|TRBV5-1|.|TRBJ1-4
TGCGCCAGCAGCTTGGGTCTGGGCGAAAAACTGTTTTTT
CASSLGLGEKLFF
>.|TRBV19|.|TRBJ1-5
TGTGCCAGTAGTATTGGGGGCCGCCAGCCCCAGCATTTT
CASSIGGRQPQHF
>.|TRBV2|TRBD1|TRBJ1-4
TGTGCCAGCAGATTCGGACAGGGGAGGGAAACTAATGAAAAACTGTTTTTT
CASRFGQGRETNEKLFF
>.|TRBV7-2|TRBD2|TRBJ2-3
TGTGCCAGCAGCTTAGAGGCTAGCGGGGGCGGTACGCAGTATTTT
CASSLEASGGGTQYF
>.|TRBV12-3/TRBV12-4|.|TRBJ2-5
TGTGCCAGCAGGAGACAGACTGACCAGACCCAGTACTTC
CASRRQTDQTQYF
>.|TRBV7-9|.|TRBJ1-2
TGTGCCAGCACCTTGGAGGGGCGGGGGTATGGCTACACCTTC
CASTLEGRGYGYTF
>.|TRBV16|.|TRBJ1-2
TGTGCCAGCAGCCAATCACTCAGGATTAACTATGGCTACACCTTC
CASSQSLRINYGYTF
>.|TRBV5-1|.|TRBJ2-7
TGCGCCAGCAGCTTGGCCAGGAACGAGCAGTACTTC
CASSLARNEQYF
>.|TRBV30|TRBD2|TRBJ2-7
TGTGCCTGGAGTAGCGGGGCGTACGAGCAGTACTTC
CAWSSGAYEQYF
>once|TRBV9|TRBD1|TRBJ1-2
TGTGCCAGCAGCAAGGACAGGGGGGCCTATGGCTACACCTTC
CASSKDRGAYGYTF
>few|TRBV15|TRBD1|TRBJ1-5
TGTGCCACCAGCAGAGTCGGGACAGGGAATCAGCCCCAGCATTTT
CATSRVGTGNQPQHF
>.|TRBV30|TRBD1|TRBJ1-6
TGTGCCTGGAAAACAGGGGGTCCCCTCCTTAATTCACCCCTCCACTTT
CAWKTGGPLLNSPLHF
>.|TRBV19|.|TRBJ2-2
TGTGCCAGTAGTACTTCGACAGCGAACACCGGGGAGCTGTTTTTT
CASSTSTANTGELFF
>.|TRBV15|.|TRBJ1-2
TGTGCCACCAGCAGAGATCGGGGTTTGAACAACTATGGCTACACCTTC
CATSRDRGLNNYGYTF
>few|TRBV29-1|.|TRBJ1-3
TGCAGCGTTGAGAGCTCTGGAAACACCATATATTTT
CSVESSGNTIYF
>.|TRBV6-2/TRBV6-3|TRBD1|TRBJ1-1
TGTGCCAGCAGCACCGACAGGGAACTAGACCTGAACACTGAAGCTTTCTTT
CASSTDRELDLNTEAFF
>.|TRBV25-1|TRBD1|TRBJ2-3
TGTGCCAGCGGGGGACAGGCAAGCACAGATACGCAGTATTTT
CASGGQASTDTQYF
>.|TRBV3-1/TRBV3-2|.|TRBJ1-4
TGTGCCAGCAGCCAAACAGGGAAGGGGAATGAAAAACTGTTTTTT
CASSQTGKGNEKLFF
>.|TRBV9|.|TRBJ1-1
TGTGCCAGCAGCGTAGCCCCCTCGAACACTGAAGCTTTCTTT
CASSVAPSNTEAFF
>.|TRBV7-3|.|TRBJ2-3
TGTGCCAGCAGCTTAATAGCCAGCGATACGCAGTATTTT
CASSLIASDTQYF
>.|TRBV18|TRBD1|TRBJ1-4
TGTGCCAGCACGACAGGGACAGAGACTAATGAAAAACTGTTTTTT
CASTTGTETNEKLFF
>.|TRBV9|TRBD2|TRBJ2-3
TGTGCCAGCAGCGTAGTAGCGGGGGGGTATACAGATACGCAGTATTTT
CASSVVAGGYTDTQYF
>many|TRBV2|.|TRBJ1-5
TGTGCCAGCAGTGACGCAGGATACCAGCCCCAGCATTTT
CASSDAGYQPQHF
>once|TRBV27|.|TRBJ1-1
TGTGCCAGCAGGTTCCTGACACAGGGCGGAGCTGAAGCTTTCTTT
CASRFLTQGGAEAFF
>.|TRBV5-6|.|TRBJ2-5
TGTGCCAGCAGCTTGTCGGAGACCCAGTACTTC
CASSLSETQYF
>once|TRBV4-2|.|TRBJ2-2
TGTGCCAGCAGCCAAGATCCAGAAACCGGGGAGCTGTTTTTT
CASSQDPETGELFF
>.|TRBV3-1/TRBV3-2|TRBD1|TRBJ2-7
TGTGCCAGCAGCCAGAGACCGGGACAGGGGGGTTACGAGCAGTACTTC
CASSQRPGQGGYEQYF
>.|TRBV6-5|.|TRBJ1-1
TGTGCCAGCAGTTACTCCCACAGCTTCATGAACACTGAAGCTTTCTTT
CASSYSHSFMNTEAFF
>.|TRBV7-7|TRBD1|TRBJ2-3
TGTGCTAGCAGCTCACAGGGGGTAGATACGCAGTATTTT
CASSSQGVDTQYF
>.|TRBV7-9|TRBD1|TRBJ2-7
TGTGCCAGCAGCGCCAGGCGACAGGGTGTTCACGAGCAGTACTTC
CASSARRQGVHEQYF
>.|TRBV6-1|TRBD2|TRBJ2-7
TGTGCCAGCAGTGAATATGGAGGGAGGGCCTACGAGCAGTACTTC
CASSEYGGRAYEQYF
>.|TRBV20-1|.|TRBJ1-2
.
CSAPFGAGALF
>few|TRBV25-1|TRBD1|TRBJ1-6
TGTGCCAGCGGAGGACAGGGAGGTTCATCACCCCTCCACTTT
CASGGQGGSSPLHF
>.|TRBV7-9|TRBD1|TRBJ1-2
TGTGCCAGCAGTTTAGACAGGGATGGCTACACCTTC
CASSLDRDGYTF
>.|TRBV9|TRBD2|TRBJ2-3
TGTGCCAGCAGCGTTTTTAGCGGGGGCACAGATACGCAGTATTTT
CASSVFSGGTDTQYF
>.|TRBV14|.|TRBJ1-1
TGTGCCAGCAGCCAAGACTGGGGCATGAACACTGAAGCTTTCTTT
CASSQDWGMNTEAFF
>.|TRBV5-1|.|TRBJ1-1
TGCGCCAGCAGCCCGACAGTCTTGAACACTGAAGCTTTCTTT
CASSPTVLNTEAFF
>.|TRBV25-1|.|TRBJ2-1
TGTGCCAGCAGTGAATATGGCAGGGGTTCCTACAATGAGCAGTTCTTC
CASSEYGRGSYNEQFF
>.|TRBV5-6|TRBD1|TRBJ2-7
TGTGCCAGCAGCTCCGGGACAGGGTCCTACGAGCAGTACTTC
CASSSGTGSYEQYF
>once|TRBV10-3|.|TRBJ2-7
TGTGCCATCAGTGACACGAGCTACGAGCAGTACTTC
CAISDTSYEQYF
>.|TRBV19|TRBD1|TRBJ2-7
TGTGCCAGTAGTACCCGGGACAGGGTTGGGAACGAGCAGTACTTC
CASSTRDRVGNEQYF
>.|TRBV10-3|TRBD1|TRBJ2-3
TGTGCCATCAGTGGGGGGGACAGGATGACTAGCACAGATACGCAGTATTTT
CAISGGDRMTSTDTQYF
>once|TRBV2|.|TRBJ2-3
TGTGCCAGCAGTGAAAATGGCCCAACAGATACGCAGTATTTT
CASSENGPTDTQYF
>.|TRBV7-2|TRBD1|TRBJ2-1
TGTGCCAGCAGCCCTACCGGGACAGTCACTAGCAATGAGCAGTTCTTC
CASSPTGTVTSNEQFF
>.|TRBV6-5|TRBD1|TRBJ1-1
TGTGCCAGCAGGCAAGGGACAGACGCGAACACTGAAGCTTTCTTT
CASRQGTDANTEAFF
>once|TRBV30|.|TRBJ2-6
TGTGCCTGGGAGGGAGGGGCCAACGTCCTGACTTTC
CAWEGGANVLTF
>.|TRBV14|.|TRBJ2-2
TGTGCCAGCAGCCAACTCAGGGGAAACACCGGGGAGCTGTTTTTT
CASSQLRGNTGELFF
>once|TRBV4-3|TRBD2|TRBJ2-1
TGCGCCAGCAGCCAAGACCGGACTAGCGGGAATGAGCAGTTCTTC
CASSQDRTSGNEQFF
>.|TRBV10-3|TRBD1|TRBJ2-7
TGTGCCATCAGTCGGGACAGGGACGAGCAGTACTTC
CAISRDRDEQYF
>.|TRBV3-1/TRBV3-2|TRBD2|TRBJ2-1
TGTGCCAGCAGCCATCTAGCGGGGGCGACGGATGAGCAGTTCTTC
CASSHLAGATDEQFF
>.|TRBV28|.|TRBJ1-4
TGTGCCAGCAGTTCCCGTGGCGTTGCGGCTAATGAAAAACTGTTTTTT
CASSSRGVAANEKLFF